The 22 T cell receptor beta chains reported below all come from one sample, sequenced in a study of post-analysis software for immune sequencing data. Overall study results and limits: Comparison of patients with controls showed about 5 TRBV segments more frequent in patients, TRBV5-6, TRBV5-1 and TRBV20-1 among them.

Which antigens these TCRs recognize remains unknown. Libraries were made from TCR beta cDNA, and they carried unique molecular identifiers. TCRdb passed the PCR reads through MiXCR, listing each CDR3 protein once. The table lists fewer than 850,000 distinct CDR3 sequences, roughly 46% of them singletons. The specimen sequenced was blood. The origin of the receptors is a girl aged 10 to 17 with multiple sclerosis.

The CDR3 loop is CASSDKTGGLYNEQFF. The CDR3 DNA sequence: TGTGCCAGCAGTGACAAAACAGGTGGACTCTACAATGAGCAGTTCTTC. The chain uses TRBV6-4 and TRBJ2-1; perhaps D is TRBD1 or TRBD2 (5 bases each). V shed 2 bases and J shed 3 bases, with 14 bases lying between them. Germline V CDR1 and CDR2: MRHNA, SNTAGT. The CDR3 totals 16 residues.

This clonotype was counted a few times. The rearrangement uses TRBV12-3 or TRBV12-4 and TRBJ2-1, with TRBD2 as a possible D gene (5 bases). The CDR3 has 14 residues. V shed 0 bases and J shed 15 bases, with 18 bases lying between them. The CDR3 DNA follows: TGTGCCAGCAGTTTAGCCGAGGGTCTCATTAATGGGTTCTTC. This codes for CASSLAEGLINGFF.

This clonotype was seen a few times. The chain joins TRBV29-1 to TRBJ2-7, with 11 bases lining up with TRBD1. V was pared by 6 bases and J by 4 bases, with 8 bases of the junction left unmatched. Germline CDR1 and CDR2: SQVTM and ANQGSEA. CDR3 length equals 14 residues. The CDR3 spells CSVQLRDRGYEQYF. CDR3 nucleotide sequence: TGCAGCGTACAACTACGGGACAGGGGGTACGAGCAGTACTTC.

The chain employs TRBV6-1 and TRBJ2-3; the D gene is possibly TRBD2 (6 bases). Trimming pared 2 bases from V and 1 base from J, leaving 31 bases between. Germline loops: CDR1 MNHNS, CDR2 SASEGT. CDR3 length equals 22 residues. The CDR3, as DNA: TGTGCCAGCAGTGAACCGGGACTTGCTGCAAACCCCCGGAGAGGCGGCACAGATACGCAGTATTTT. It codes for CASSEPGLAANPRRGGTDTQYF.

The chain joins TRBV7-9 to TRBJ1-4; a possible D gene is TRBD1 (5 bases). The CDR3 spans 13 residues. Trimming removed 1 base at V and 14 bases at J, with 14 bases between. Germline CDR1 and CDR2: SEHNR and FQNEAQ (reference sequence). DNA for the CDR3: TGTGCCAGCAGCTTAGAACAGGAGAATGGCCTGTTTTTT. It encodes CASSLEQENGLFF.

The chain couples TRBV20-1 to TRBJ2-1; 8 bases are shared with TRBD2. The trim removed 4 bases at V and 8 bases at J, leaving 13 bases unmatched. Germline V CDR1 and CDR2: DFQATT, SNEGSKA (reference sequence). This CDR3 has 15 residues. The CDR3 DNA is TGCAGTGCTATTCTCATCGGGGGGGAGGCGGATGAGCAGTTCTTC. This encodes CSAILIGGEADEQFF.

This chain uses TRBV20-1 with TRBJ2-3; D is uncertain. The length of the CDR3 is 14 residues. Trimming took 0 bases from V and 6 from J, leaving 13 bases between them. From germline, CDR1 is DFQATT and CDR2 SNEGSKA (reference sequence). The DNA for the CDR3 is TGCAGTGCTAGAGATCTATCAGGCTTGGATACGCAGTATTTT. Protein sequence: CSARDLSGLDTQYF.

This chain connects TRBV7-9 to TRBJ2-1; tentatively, D is TRBD1 or TRBD2 (5 bases each). V was clipped by 2 bases and J by 3 bases, with 20 bases between them. The CDR3 extends over 18 amino acids. Germline V gene sequence: CDR1 SEHNR, CDR2 FQNEAQ (reference sequence). The CDR3 protein is CASSLKKGDLAGYNEQFF. The CDR3 bases are TGTGCCAGCAGCTTAAAAAAAGGGGACCTCGCGGGCTACAATGAGCAGTTCTTC.

The J gene is TRBJ1-2, the V gene TRBV4-3, with a tentative D call TRBD1 (6 bases). Germline-derived CDR1 and CDR2 are LGHNA and YSLEER. The germline V and J ends were trimmed by 1 base and 7 bases, with 13 bases remaining between them. The CDR3 is 14 residues long. This CDR3 reads CASSQGLGAGGYTF. The CDR3 DNA reads TGCGCCAGCAGCCAAGGTCTGGGGGCGGGTGGCTACACCTTC.

In its sample, this clonotype was seen a few times. This sequence joins TRBV5-5 and TRBJ1-1; tentative D call: TRBD1 (6 bases). The germline V gene encodes CDR1 SGHKS and CDR2 YYEKEE (reference sequence). The CDR3 length is 15 residues. V was clipped by 4 bases and J by 4 bases, with 17 bases between them. CDR3 nucleotides: TGTGCCAGCAGCCAGTCCTACAGGGTGGGCACTGAAGCTTTCTTT. Its protein is CASSQSYRVGTEAFF.

This clonotype was seen a handful of times. This chain links TRBV6-1 with TRBJ2-1; perhaps TRBD2 as D (5 bases). Trimming cost V 4 bases and J 0 bases, with 10 bases left between them. Germline lookup yields CDR1 MNHNS and CDR2 SASEGT. The CDR3 runs 15 residues. The CDR3 sequence is CASSVEDFSYNEQFF. CDR3 DNA: TGTGCCAGCAGTGTCGAGGACTTCTCCTACAATGAGCAGTTCTTC.

Details on this clonotype: The CDR3 carries no conserved terminal phenylalanine or tryptophan, so it likely arises from a read error. V is TRBV6-6 and J is TRBJ2-1; the match to TRBD2 covers 7 bases. The CDR3 length is 17 residues. The trim removed 6 bases at V and 0 bases at J, leaving 11 bases unmatched. Looked up from germline, CDR1 is MNHNY and CDR2 is SVGAGI (reference sequence). This CDR3 is CASRGVIGGSSYNEQFV. The CDR3 coding sequence is TGTGCCAGCAGGGGCGTGATCGGCGGGAGCTCCTACAATGAGCAGTTCGTC.

This clonotype was detected a few times. CDR3 loop: CASSDVVGYTEAFF. The CDR3 DNA is TGTGCCAGCAGTGACGTGGTTGGGTATACTGAAGCTTTCTTT. The chain carries TRBV6-1 and TRBJ1-1; D is uncertain. This CDR3 contains 14 residues. The V gene's germline CDR1 is MNHNS and CDR2 SASEGT. Between the trimmed V and J ends, which lost 3 bases and 5 bases, there was a span of 13 bases.

This clonotype was seen only a few times. The V and J genes are TRBV25-1 and TRBJ2-1; TRBD2 matches 7 bases. The CDR3 has 15 residues. Trimming took 1 base from V and 7 from J; bases not matched to a gene: 7. The germline gives CDR1 MGHDK, CDR2 SYGVNS. The CDR3 nucleotides are TGTGCCAGCAGTGAATCGGCGGGAGTCGGAAATGAGCAGTTCTTC. It codes for CASSESAGVGNEQFF. Full variable domain (rest looked up from reference TRBV25-1 and TRBJ2-1): EADIYQTPRYLVIGTGKKITLECSQTMGHDKMYWYQQDPGMELHLIHYSYGVNSTEKGDLSSESTVSRIRTEHFPLTLESARPSHTSQYLCASSESAGVGNEQFFGPGTRLTVL.

This clonotype was observed a handful of times. The chain joins TRBV29-1 to TRBJ2-3; 12 nucleotides agree with TRBD1. The V and J ends lost 6 bases and 4 bases, in that order; junction bases with no gene match: 11. Germline CDR1 reads SQVTM; CDR2 reads ANQGSEA. The CDR3 length is 16 residues. CDR3 sequence reads: CSVTALGTGGADTQYF. The CDR3 bases are TGCAGCGTCACCGCCCTTGGGACAGGGGGCGCAGATACGCAGTATTTT.

The chain has TRBV29-1 and TRBJ1-1, with D perhaps TRBD1 (5 bases). Looked up from germline, CDR1 is SQVTM and CDR2 is ANQGSEA. The CDR3 totals 12 residues. V lost 7 bases to trimming and J lost 4 bases, with 13 bases between them. As DNA, the CDR3 is TGCAGCGGCGTCAGGGAGGGCACTGAAGCTTTCTTT. Residues: CSGVREGTEAFF.

Many counts were recorded for this clonotype. V gene TRBV7-9 combines with J gene TRBJ2-7, with 7 bases that match TRBD2. This CDR3 region has 12 residues. The J segment lost 4 bases and the V segment lost 6 bases, leaving 3 bases of the junction unmatched. Looked up from germline, CDR1 is SEHNR and CDR2 is FQNEAQ (reference sequence). CDR3 in amino acids: CASSSGLYEQYF. CDR3 in DNA: TGTGCCAGCAGTTCGGGACTATACGAGCAGTACTTC. The variable domain in full, completed from reference TRBV7-9 and TRBJ2-7, reads DTGVSQNPRHKITKRGQNVTFRCDPISEHNRLYWYRQTLGQGPEFLTYFQNEAQLEKSRLLSDRFSAERPKGSFSTLEIQRTEQGDSAMYLCASSSGLYEQYFGPGTRLTVT.

This rearrangement joins TRBV15 to TRBJ2-5; 8 bases match TRBD1. The CDR3 loop spans 16 amino acids. Trimming removed 1 base from V and 4 bases from J; junction bases left unmatched: 8. Germline assignment: CDR1 LNHNV and CDR2 YYDKDF (reference sequence). CDR3 region: CATSRVLTGARETQYF. The DNA for the CDR3 is TGTGCCACCAGCAGAGTGCTGACAGGGGCCAGAGAGACCCAGTACTTC.

A few counts support this clonotype. V is TRBV20-1 and J is TRBJ2-3; no clear D gene. The CDR3 is 13 residues long. V lost 3 bases and J 4 bases, leaving 11 bases between the germline ends. Per the germline V gene, CDR1 is DFQATT and CDR2 is SNEGSKA (reference sequence). The CDR3 is CSASMSEPDTQYF. The CDR3, as DNA: TGCAGTGCTAGCATGTCGGAGCCAGATACGCAGTATTTT.

J is TRBJ2-3 and V is TRBV27, with D tentatively TRBD2 (6 bases). The CDR3 length is 13 residues. CDR1 MNHEY and CDR2 SMNVEV come from the germline V gene (reference sequence). V gave up 5 bases and J gave up 4 bases, with 10 bases separating them. This CDR3 reads CASSKGGADTQYF. The CDR3 region has the DNA TGTGCCAGCAGTAAAGGAGGGGCAGATACGCAGTATTTT.

V and J are TRBV20-1 and TRBJ2-3; 7 bases are a match to TRBD1. Per the germline V gene, CDR1 is DFQATT and CDR2 is SNEGSKA (reference sequence). The CDR3 loop spans 15 amino acids. Trimming removed 6 bases from V and 4 bases from J; junction bases left unmatched: 13. The CDR3 loop is CSAPLDRTSADTQYF. The CDR3 nucleotides are TGCAGTGCACCTCTGGACAGGACCTCTGCAGATACGCAGTATTTT.

This clonotype has only a few counts. This chain links TRBV7-9 with TRBJ2-5; 7 bases agree with TRBD2. Germline V gene data show CDR1 as SEHNR and CDR2 as FQNEAQ (reference sequence). The CDR3 spans 18 residues. V was pared by 2 bases and J by 1 base, with 13 bases of the junction left unmatched. The chain's CDR3 is CASSLKSGPGTTQETQYF. The CDR3 DNA is TGTGCCAGCAGCTTAAAGTCCGGGCCCGGGACTACCCAAGAGACCCAGTACTTC.